This T cell receptor beta chain stems from a study of CD8+CD57+ T cells in acquired aplastic anemia. Study details: Quantities of DNA derived from sorted CD4+ and CD8+ cells averaged roughly 3.4 ug. Where healthy donors were concerned, CD4+ cells averaged about 10 million reads.

Ten or more counts support this clonotype. Its antigen remains unknown. According to the study, genomic DNA was the template for TCR beta VDJ and CDR3 profiling. TCRdb ran MiXCR on the reads and lists one entry per CDR3 protein. Among 100,000 to 150,000 distinct CDR3 sequences, roughly 50% were seen once, and the ten largest hold about 2.3%. Regarding the study as a whole: Twenty-nine sequences, all CD8+ CDR3, were shared between patients and controls.

Trimming removed 0 bases from V and 9 bases from J; junction bases left unmatched: 8. CDR3 length: 16 residues. CDR1 is SGDLS and CDR2 is YYNGEE in the germline V gene. This rearrangement joins TRBV9 to TRBJ2-1; TRBD2 agrees at 11 bases. Sequenced input: sorted CD4+, CD8+, or CD8+CD57+ T cells (not recorded which) from PBMCs. The receptor was isolated from a human donor in good health, serving as a control. The CDR3 sequence is CASSVVPSGGPGEQFF. The DNA for the CDR3 is TGTGCCAGCAGCGTAGTACCTAGCGGGGGGCCCGGTGAGCAGTTCTTC.